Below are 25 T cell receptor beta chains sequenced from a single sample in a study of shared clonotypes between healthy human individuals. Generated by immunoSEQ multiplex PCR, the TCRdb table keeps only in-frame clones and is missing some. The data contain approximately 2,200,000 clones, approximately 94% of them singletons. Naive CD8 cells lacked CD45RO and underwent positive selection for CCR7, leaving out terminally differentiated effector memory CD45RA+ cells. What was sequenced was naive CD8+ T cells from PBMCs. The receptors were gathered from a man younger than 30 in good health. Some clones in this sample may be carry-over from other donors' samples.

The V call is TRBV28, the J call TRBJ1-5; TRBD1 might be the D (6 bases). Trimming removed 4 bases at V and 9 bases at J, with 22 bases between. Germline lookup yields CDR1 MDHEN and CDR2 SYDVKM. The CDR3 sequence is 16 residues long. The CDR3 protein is CASSSAGGTPSWPQHF. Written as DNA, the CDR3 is TGTGCCAGCAGTTCCGCGGGGGGGACACCAAGTTGGCCCCAGCATTTT.

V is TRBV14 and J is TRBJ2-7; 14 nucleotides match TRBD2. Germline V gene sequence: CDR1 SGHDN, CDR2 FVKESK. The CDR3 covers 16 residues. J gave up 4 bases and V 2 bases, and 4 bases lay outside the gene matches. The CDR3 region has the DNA TGTGCCAGCAGCCAAAGACTAGCGGGAGGGAGGTACGAGCAGTACTTC. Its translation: CASSQRLAGGRYEQYF.

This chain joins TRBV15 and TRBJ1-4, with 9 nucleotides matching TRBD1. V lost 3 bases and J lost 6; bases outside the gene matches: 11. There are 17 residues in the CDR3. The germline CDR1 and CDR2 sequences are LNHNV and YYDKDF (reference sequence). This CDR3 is CATSSYPSRTGDEKLFF. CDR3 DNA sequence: TGTGCCACCAGCAGTTACCCCTCCCGGACAGGGGATGAAAAACTGTTTTTT.

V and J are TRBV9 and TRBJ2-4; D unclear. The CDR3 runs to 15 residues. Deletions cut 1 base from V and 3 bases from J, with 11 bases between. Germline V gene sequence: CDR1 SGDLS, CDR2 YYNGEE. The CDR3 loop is CASSVKGIGKNIQYF. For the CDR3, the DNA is TGTGCCAGCAGCGTAAAAGGGATAGGCAAAAACATTCAGTACTTC.

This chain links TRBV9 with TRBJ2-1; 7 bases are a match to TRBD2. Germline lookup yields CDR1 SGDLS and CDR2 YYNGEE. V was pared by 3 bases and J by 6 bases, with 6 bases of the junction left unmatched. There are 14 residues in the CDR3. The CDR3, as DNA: TGTGCCAGCAGCGGGCGGGAGCTAGGCAATGAGCAGTTCTTC. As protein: CASSGRELGNEQFF.

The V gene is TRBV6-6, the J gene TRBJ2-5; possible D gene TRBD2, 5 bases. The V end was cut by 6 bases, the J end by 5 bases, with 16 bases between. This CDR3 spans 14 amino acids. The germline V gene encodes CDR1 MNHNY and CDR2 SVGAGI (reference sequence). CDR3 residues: CASSHEAVLETQYF. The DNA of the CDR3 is TGTGCCAGCAGCCACGAAGCGGTCCTTGAGACCCAGTACTTC.

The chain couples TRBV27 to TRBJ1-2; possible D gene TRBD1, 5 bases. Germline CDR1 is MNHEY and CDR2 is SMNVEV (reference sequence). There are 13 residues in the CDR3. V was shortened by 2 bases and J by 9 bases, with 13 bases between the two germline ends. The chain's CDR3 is CASSLIQGNRYTF. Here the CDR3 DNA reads TGTGCCAGCAGTTTAATTCAGGGTAACCGCTACACCTTC.

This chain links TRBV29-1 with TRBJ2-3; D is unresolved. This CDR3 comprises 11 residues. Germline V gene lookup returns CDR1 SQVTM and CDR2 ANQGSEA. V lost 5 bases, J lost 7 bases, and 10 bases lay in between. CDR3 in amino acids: CSVRTPNTQYF. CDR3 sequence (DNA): TGCAGCGTTCGGACCCCTAATACGCAGTATTTT.

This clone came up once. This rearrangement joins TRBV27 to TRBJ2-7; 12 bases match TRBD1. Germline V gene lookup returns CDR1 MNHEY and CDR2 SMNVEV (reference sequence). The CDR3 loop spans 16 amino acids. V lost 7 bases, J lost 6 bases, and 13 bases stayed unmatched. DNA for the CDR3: TGTGCCAGCACTCCGGGACCGGGACAGGGGGCGAGCGAGCAGTACTTC. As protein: CASTPGPGQGASEQYF.

The CDR3 region is CASSIQGSYEQYF. CDR3 DNA: TGTGCCAGCAGCATACAGGGCTCCTACGAGCAGTACTTC. The rearrangement links TRBV7-2 to TRBJ2-7; D is possibly TRBD1 (6 bases). V lost 5 bases and J lost 0, with 8 bases in between. The CDR3 sequence is 13 residues long. CDR1 is SGHTA and CDR2 is FQGNSA in the germline V gene.

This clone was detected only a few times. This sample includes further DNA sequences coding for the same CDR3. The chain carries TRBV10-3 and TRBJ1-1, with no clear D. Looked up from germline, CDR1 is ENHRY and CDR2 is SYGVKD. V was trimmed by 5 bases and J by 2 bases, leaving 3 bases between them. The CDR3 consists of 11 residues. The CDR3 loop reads CAISSNTEAFF. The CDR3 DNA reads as TGTGCCATCAGTAGTAACACTGAAGCTTTCTTT.

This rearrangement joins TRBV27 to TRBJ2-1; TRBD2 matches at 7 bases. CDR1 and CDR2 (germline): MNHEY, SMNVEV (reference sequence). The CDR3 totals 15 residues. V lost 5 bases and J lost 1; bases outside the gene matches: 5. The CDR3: CASSPLAVSYNEQFF. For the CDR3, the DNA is TGTGCCAGCAGTCCCCTAGCGGTATCCTACAATGAGCAGTTCTTC.

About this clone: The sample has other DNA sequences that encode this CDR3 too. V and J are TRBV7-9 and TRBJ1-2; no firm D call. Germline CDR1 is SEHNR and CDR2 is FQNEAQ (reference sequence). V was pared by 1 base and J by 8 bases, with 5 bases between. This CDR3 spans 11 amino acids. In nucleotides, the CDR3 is TGTGCCAGCAGCTTAGGTGGGGGCTACACCTTC. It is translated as CASSLGGGYTF.

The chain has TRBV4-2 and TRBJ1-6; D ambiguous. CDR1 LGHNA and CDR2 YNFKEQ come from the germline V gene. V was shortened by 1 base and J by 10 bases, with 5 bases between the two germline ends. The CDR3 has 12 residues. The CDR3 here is CASSQVRSPLHF. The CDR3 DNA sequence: TGTGCCAGCAGCCAAGTTCGGTCACCCCTCCACTTT.

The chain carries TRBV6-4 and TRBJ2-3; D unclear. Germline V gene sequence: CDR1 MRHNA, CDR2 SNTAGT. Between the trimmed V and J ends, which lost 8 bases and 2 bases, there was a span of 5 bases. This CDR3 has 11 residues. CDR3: CASVPTDTQYF. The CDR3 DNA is TGTGCCAGCGTCCCCACAGATACGCAGTATTTT.

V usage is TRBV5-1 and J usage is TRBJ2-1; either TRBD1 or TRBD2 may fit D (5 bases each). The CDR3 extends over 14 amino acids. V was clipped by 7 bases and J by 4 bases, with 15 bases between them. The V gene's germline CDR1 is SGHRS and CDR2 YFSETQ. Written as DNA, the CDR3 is TGCGCCAGCGGGGACGGGCGTCAGTACAATGAGCAGTTCTTC. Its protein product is CASGDGRQYNEQFF.

CDR3 DNA sequence: TGTGCCAGCAGCCCCGTTCCCGGACCAGATACGCAGTATTTT. As protein: CASSPVPGPDTQYF. V usage is TRBV7-3 and J usage is TRBJ2-3; no definite D call. Germline CDR1 SGHTA, CDR2 FQGTGA. The CDR3 has 14 amino acids. V lost 5 bases and J lost 4, with 13 bases in between.

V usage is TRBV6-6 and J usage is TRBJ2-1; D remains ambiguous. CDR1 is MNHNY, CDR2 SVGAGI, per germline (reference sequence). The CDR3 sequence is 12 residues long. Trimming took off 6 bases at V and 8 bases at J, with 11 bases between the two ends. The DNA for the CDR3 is TGTGCCAGCAGCCCCTCCGGGCATGAGCAGTTCTTC. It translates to CASSPSGHEQFF.

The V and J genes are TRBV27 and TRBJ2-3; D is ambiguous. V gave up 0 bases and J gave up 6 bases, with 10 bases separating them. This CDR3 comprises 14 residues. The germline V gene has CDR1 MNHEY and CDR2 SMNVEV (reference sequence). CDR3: CASSLSPFADTQYF. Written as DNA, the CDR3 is TGTGCCAGCAGTTTATCCCCATTTGCCGATACGCAGTATTTT.

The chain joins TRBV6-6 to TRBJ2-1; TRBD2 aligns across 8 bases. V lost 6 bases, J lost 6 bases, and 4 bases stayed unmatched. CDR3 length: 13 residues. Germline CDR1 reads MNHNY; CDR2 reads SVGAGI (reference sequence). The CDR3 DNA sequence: TGTGCCAGCAGAGAGGGGACTAGCAATGAGCAGTTCTTC. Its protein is CASREGTSNEQFF.

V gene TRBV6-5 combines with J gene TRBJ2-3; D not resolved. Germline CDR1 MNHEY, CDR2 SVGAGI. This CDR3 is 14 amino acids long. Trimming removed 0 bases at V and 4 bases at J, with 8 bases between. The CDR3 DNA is TGTGCCAGCAGTTACTCCCTTGCTCCAGATACGCAGTATTTT. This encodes CASSYSLAPDTQYF.

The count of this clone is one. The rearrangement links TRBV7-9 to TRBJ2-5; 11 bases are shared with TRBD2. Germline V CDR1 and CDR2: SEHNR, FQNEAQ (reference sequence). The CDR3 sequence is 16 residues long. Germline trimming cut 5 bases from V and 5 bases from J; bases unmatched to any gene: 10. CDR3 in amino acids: CASSRGTSGGWETQYF. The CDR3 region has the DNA TGTGCCAGCAGCCGAGGGACTAGCGGAGGCTGGGAGACCCAGTACTTC.

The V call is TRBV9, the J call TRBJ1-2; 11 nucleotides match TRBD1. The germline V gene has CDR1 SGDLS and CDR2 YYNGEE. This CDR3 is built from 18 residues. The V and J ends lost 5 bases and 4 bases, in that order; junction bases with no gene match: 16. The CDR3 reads CASRGPGDRGITGYGYTF. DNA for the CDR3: TGTGCCAGCAGAGGCCCCGGGGACAGGGGGATTACCGGCTATGGCTACACCTTC.

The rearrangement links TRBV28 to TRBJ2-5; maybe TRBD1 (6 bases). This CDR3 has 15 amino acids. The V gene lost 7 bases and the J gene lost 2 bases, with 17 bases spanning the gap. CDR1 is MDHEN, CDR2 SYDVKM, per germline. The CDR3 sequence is CASNLEDSLQETQYF. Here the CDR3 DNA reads TGTGCCAGCAACCTAGAGGACAGCTTACAAGAGACCCAGTACTTC.

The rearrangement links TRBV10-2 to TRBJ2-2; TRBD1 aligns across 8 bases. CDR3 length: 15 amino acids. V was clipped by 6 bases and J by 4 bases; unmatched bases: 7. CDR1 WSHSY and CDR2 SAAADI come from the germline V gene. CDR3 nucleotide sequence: TGCGCCAGCAGAGATAGGACAGGGCCCACCGGGGAGCTGTTTTTT. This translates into CASRDRTGPTGELFF.